The next 28 T cell receptor beta chains were all read from a single sample in a study of regulatory and conventional T cells in RAG deficiency (dated by TCRdb to 2017 to 2019). Libraries came from the immunoSEQ multiplex PCR assay. The immuneACCESS repertoire file appears here via TCRdb, limited to in-frame rearrangements. These files lack a portion of the clones; in checked studies, under half of the deficit traces to unresolved V genes, and the cause of the others is not known. A total of 8,700 or so clones appear in this sample, around 84% of them only once. The top ten clonotypes cover 34% of the sample. The same sample was also used in a study of regulatory T cells. That second report states: For the multiplex PCR, 52 forward TRBV primers and 13 reverse TRBJ primers were used, and amplification bias was corrected with both assay-based and computational methods.

The sample was CD8+ T cells sorted from blood. Source of these receptors: a human donor in good health.

This chain joins TRBV4-1 and TRBJ1-1, with D possibly matching TRBD1 (6 bases). Per germline, CDR1 MGHRA and CDR2 YSYEKL. CDR3 length equals 16 residues. Trimming shortened V by 0 bases and J by 7 bases, and 18 bases separated the two germline ends. The CDR3 DNA reads TGCGCCAGCAGCCAAGAATTCAGTGGGGGCATGAGTGAAGCTTTCTTT. This gives the protein CASSQEFSGGMSEAFF.

The rearrangement joins TRBV6-5 to TRBJ1-2; the D gene is possibly TRBD1 (5 bases). The CDR3 sequence is 13 residues long. The germline V and J ends were trimmed by 0 bases and 8 bases, with 10 bases remaining between them. Looked up from germline, CDR1 is MNHEY and CDR2 is SVGAGI. The CDR3, as DNA: TGTGCCAGCAGTTACTCCGGGACTCGAGGCTACACCTTC. It is translated as CASSYSGTRGYTF.

V usage is TRBV7-9 and J usage is TRBJ1-4; 7 bases map to TRBD1. Germline assignment: CDR1 SEHNR and CDR2 FQNEAQ (reference sequence). V lost 6 bases and J lost 5; bases outside the gene matches: 12. The CDR3 covers 16 residues. CDR3 in DNA: TGTGCCAGCAGGCCGGACAGGAACAGACGAAATGAAAAACTGTTTTTT. This sequence encodes CASRPDRNRRNEKLFF.

This clone was observed a handful of times. This chain uses TRBV7-8 with TRBJ2-1; TRBD1 matches at 10 bases. There are 15 residues in the CDR3. The germline CDR1 and CDR2 sequences are SGHVS and FQNEAQ. Trimming at V came to 4 bases and at J to 8 bases, leaving 8 bases not matched to a gene. CDR3 DNA: TGTGCCAGCAGCTCTGGACAGGGGGTAGGACATGAGCAGTTCTTC. As protein: CASSSGQGVGHEQFF.

The chain links TRBV7-9 to TRBJ2-1; TRBD2 agrees at 13 bases. Germline V gene sequence: CDR1 SEHNR, CDR2 FQNEAQ (reference sequence). V lost 6 bases and J lost 8; bases outside the gene matches: 7. CDR3 length equals 15 residues. The CDR3 loop is CASRGLAGVDYEQFF. The DNA of the CDR3 is TGTGCCAGCAGAGGACTAGCGGGAGTAGACTATGAGCAGTTCTTC.

The CDR3 spells CASSHPLAGGSYEQYF. CDR3 DNA sequence: TGTGCCAGCAGCCATCCTCTAGCGGGAGGGTCCTACGAGCAGTACTTC. The chain recombines TRBV4-2 with TRBJ2-7; TRBD2 agrees at 12 bases. Germline assignment: CDR1 LGHNA and CDR2 YNFKEQ. The CDR3 is 16 residues long. Trimming cost V 3 bases and J 1 base; bases outside gene matches: 4.

DNA for the CDR3: TGTGCCAGTACACGCTCTGGAAACACCATATATTTT. Translating gives CASTRSGNTIYF. The chain is built from TRBV19 and TRBJ1-3; unclear D gene. Germline V CDR1 and CDR2: LNHDA, SQIVND (reference sequence). V lost 7 bases and J lost 0, with 4 bases in between. This CDR3 has 12 residues.

This clone occurred a few times. CDR3 coding DNA: TGTGCCAGCAGCCGTCGGGGGGATGGAAACACCATATATTTT. Translated, it gives CASSRRGDGNTIYF. The rearrangement uses TRBV6-1 and TRBJ1-3; TRBD1 is a possible D gene (5 bases). Trimming cost V 6 bases and J 3 bases, with 12 bases left between them. Germline V gene data show CDR1 as MNHNS and CDR2 as SASEGT. CDR3 length equals 14 residues.

The chain is built from TRBV6-1 and TRBJ1-3, with D unresolved. The germline V gene encodes CDR1 MNHNS and CDR2 SASEGT. The CDR3 is made up of 15 amino acids. V lost 6 bases and J 0 bases, leaving 12 bases between the germline ends. CDR3 nucleotides: TGTGCCAGCAGCGATCAGGCGTACTCTGGAAACACCATATATTTT. This translates into CASSDQAYSGNTIYF.

This clone has only one observation. This sequence joins TRBV7-2 and TRBJ1-2; tentatively, D is TRBD1 (6 bases). The germline V gene encodes CDR1 SGHTA and CDR2 FQGNSA. CDR3 length equals 14 residues. V lost 7 bases and J lost 5, with 17 bases in between. CDR3 DNA sequence: TGTGCCAGCATCGTCAGGGGAGAACTTTATGGCTACACCTTC. Translation: CASIVRGELYGYTF.

About this clone: One base separates it from a far larger clone, so it is likely a read error. The chain joins TRBV5-5 to TRBJ2-4; D not resolved. Deletions cut 4 bases from V and 0 bases from J, with 11 bases between. This CDR3 comprises 15 residues. Germline V CDR1 and CDR2: SGHKS, YYEKEE (reference sequence). The CDR3 DNA is TGTGCCAGCAGCATACCCGGGTTAGCCAAAAACATTCAGTACTTC. Protein sequence: CASSIPGLAKNIQYF.

The rearrangement uses TRBV7-9 and TRBJ2-1; 9 bases fit TRBD2. The V gene's germline CDR1 is SEHNR and CDR2 FQNEAQ (reference sequence). The trim removed 4 bases at V and 9 bases at J, leaving 13 bases unmatched. This CDR3 has 16 residues. CDR3 bases: TGTGCCAGCAGCTCGGGTCTAGCGGGACTTTCTGGTGAGCAGTTCTTC. This codes for CASSSGLAGLSGEQFF.

This chain joins TRBV19 and TRBJ2-7; D call uncertain. CDR1 and CDR2 (germline): LNHDA, SQIVND (reference sequence). The CDR3 has 13 amino acids. V lost 3 bases to trimming and J lost 7 bases, with 13 bases between them. CDR3 in amino acids: CASSIRPLSEQYF. Here the CDR3 DNA reads TGTGCCAGTAGTATCCGTCCTCTCAGTGAGCAGTACTTC.

V gene TRBV9 combines with J gene TRBJ2-5, with a weak D call TRBD2 (5 bases). The CDR3 spans 14 residues. Germline assignment: CDR1 SGDLS and CDR2 YYNGEE. With 0 bases removed from V and 8 bases from J, the gap between germline ends came to 14 bases. CDR3 bases: TGTGCCAGCAGCGTAGTAGACCATCCGGGAACCCAGTACTTC. Amino acids: CASSVVDHPGTQYF. Full variable domain (missing parts from reference TRBV9 and TRBJ2-5): DSGVTQTPKHLITATGQRVTLRCSPRSGDLSVYWYQQSLDQGLQFLIQYYNGEERAKGNILERFSAQQFPDLHSELNLSSLELGDSALYFCASSVVDHPGTQYFGPGTRLLVL.

This CDR3 reads CASSPGQKYEQYF. The CDR3 coding sequence is TGTGCCAGTTCACCGGGACAGAAATACGAGCAGTACTTC. The chain carries TRBV19 and TRBJ2-7; 7 positions match TRBD1. V dropped 8 bases and J dropped 4; count of bases not matched to a gene: 8. This CDR3 has 13 residues. Germline CDR1 reads LNHDA; CDR2 reads SQIVND (reference sequence). Combining the CDR3 with reference TRBV19 and TRBJ2-7 gives the whole variable domain DGGITQSPKYLFRKEGQNVTLSCEQNLNHDAMYWYRQDPGQGLRLIYYSQIVNDFQKGDIAEGYSVSREKKESFPLTVTSAQKNPTAFYLCASSPGQKYEQYFGPGTRLTVT.

CDR3 residues: CASSPGVMNTEAFF. CDR3 nucleotides: TGTGCCAGCAGCCCCGGAGTTATGAACACTGAAGCTTTCTTT. The chain joins TRBV5-8 to TRBJ1-1, with D unclear. Deletions cut 4 bases from V and 0 bases from J, with 10 bases between. The CDR3 is made up of 14 amino acids. CDR1 is SGHTS, CDR2 YDEGEE, per germline. The whole variable domain, filled in from reference TRBV5-8 and TRBJ1-1, reads EAGVTQSPTHLIKTRGQQATLRCSPISGHTSVYWYQQALGLGLQFLLWYDEGEERNRGNFPPRFSGRQFPNYSSELNVNALELEDSALYLCASSPGVMNTEAFFGQGTRLTVV.

In nucleotides, the CDR3 is TGTGCCAGCAGCCATCAAGGGCAATCCTACGAGCAGTACTTC. Translating gives CASSHQGQSYEQYF. The J gene is TRBJ2-7, the V gene TRBV5-5; D remains ambiguous. V was trimmed by 4 bases and J by 1 base, leaving 12 bases between them. Germline V gene lookup returns CDR1 SGHKS and CDR2 YYEKEE (reference sequence). CDR3 length equals 14 residues.

The genes are TRBV7-7 and TRBJ1-2, with a weak D call TRBD1 (6 bases). Germline lookup yields CDR1 SSHAT and CDR2 FNYEAQ (reference sequence). CDR3 length: 16 residues. Trimming pared 5 bases from V and 3 bases from J, leaving 19 bases between. In DNA form, the CDR3 reads TGTGCCAGCAGCCTAGACAAAACAGGGAGATACTATGGCTACACCTTC. This codes for CASSLDKTGRYYGYTF.

The chain joins TRBV7-9 to TRBJ2-1; D may be TRBD1 (6 bases). This CDR3 spans 14 amino acids. CDR1 SEHNR and CDR2 FQNEAQ come from the germline V gene (reference sequence). Trimming removed 0 bases from V and 6 bases from J, with 9 bases in between. CDR3: CASSLAGHLNEQFF. The CDR3 nucleotides are TGTGCCAGCAGCTTAGCGGGACACCTCAATGAGCAGTTCTTC.

J is TRBJ1-5 and V is TRBV28; D ambiguous. Germline assignment: CDR1 MDHEN and CDR2 SYDVKM. The CDR3 length is 14 residues. V lost 2 bases to trimming and J lost 2 bases, with 7 bases between them. CDR3 bases: TGTGCCAGCAGTTTACTAGGTGGCAATCAGCCCCAGCATTTT. The encoded protein is CASSLLGGNQPQHF.

The rearrangement links TRBV19 to TRBJ2-7; 10 bases align to TRBD1. Germline CDR1 is LNHDA and CDR2 is SQIVND (reference sequence). J gave up 3 bases and V 6 bases, and 8 bases lay outside the gene matches. The CDR3 contains 15 residues. The chain's CDR3 is CASSPGTGDIYEQYF. In DNA form, the CDR3 reads TGTGCCAGTAGCCCCGGGACAGGGGACATCTACGAGCAGTACTTC.

This chain joins TRBV5-8 and TRBJ1-1; D uncertain. Trimming removed 5 bases from V and 6 bases from J, with 8 bases in between. Looked up from germline, CDR1 is SGHTS and CDR2 is YDEGEE. The CDR3 spans 11 residues. CDR3 protein: CASRRKPEAFF. In DNA, the CDR3 is TGTGCCAGCAGGCGGAAGCCTGAAGCTTTCTTT.

The rearrangement uses TRBV7-6 and TRBJ2-7, with 8 bases matching TRBD2. CDR1 is SGHVS and CDR2 is FNYEAQ in the germline V gene. V gave up 5 bases and J gave up 3 bases; unmatched junction bases: 12. The CDR3 extends over 16 amino acids. This CDR3 is CASSPSGGRGIYEQYF. In nucleotides, the CDR3 is TGTGCCAGCAGCCCCAGCGGGGGCAGGGGAATCTACGAGCAGTACTTC. Filled out from reference TRBV7-6 and TRBJ2-7, the complete variable domain reads GAGVSQSPRYKVTKRGQDVALRCDPISGHVSLYWYRQALGQGPEFLTYFNYEAQQDKSGLPNDRFSAERPEGSISTLTIQRTEQRDSAMYRCASSPSGGRGIYEQYFGPGTRLTVT.

The chain employs TRBV9 and TRBJ2-3; 14 bases line up with TRBD2. V was pared by 4 bases and J by 3 bases, with 4 bases of the junction left unmatched. This CDR3 has 16 residues. Germline V gene data show CDR1 as SGDLS and CDR2 as YYNGEE. DNA of the CDR3: TGTGCCAGCAGCCCCCGACTAGCGGGAGGGACAGATACGCAGTATTTT. Protein: CASSPRLAGGTDTQYF.

V is TRBV7-9 and J is TRBJ2-7; 7 positions agree with TRBD1. J was trimmed by 2 bases and V by 3 bases; bases with no gene match: 4. The CDR3 runs 14 residues. CDR1 and CDR2 from the germline V gene are SEHNR and FQNEAQ (reference sequence). CDR3 DNA sequence: TGTGCCAGCAGCTTTTCCGGGACAGCCTACGAGCAGTACTTC. Translated: CASSFSGTAYEQYF.

This sequence joins TRBV2 and TRBJ2-7; possible D gene TRBD1, 6 bases. Germline-derived CDR1 and CDR2 are SNHLY and FYNNEI. V lost 6 bases and J 5 bases, leaving 11 bases between the germline ends. The CDR3 covers 12 residues. CDR3 sequence reads: CASRPPGDEQYF. The CDR3 bases are TGTGCCAGCAGGCCTCCAGGGGACGAGCAGTACTTC.

J is TRBJ2-5 and V is TRBV4-1; tentative D call: TRBD1 (6 bases). The CDR3 spans 15 residues. Per germline, CDR1 MGHRA and CDR2 YSYEKL. The V end lost 0 bases, the J end lost 1 base, and 9 bases lay between the germline ends. The DNA for the CDR3 is TGCGCCAGCAGCCAAGAGAGGGGGTTCCAAGAGACCCAGTACTTC. As protein: CASSQERGFQETQYF.

This clone was seen only once. The chain carries TRBV2 and TRBJ1-1, with D unresolved. The V gene's germline CDR1 is SNHLY and CDR2 FYNNEI. CDR3 size: 13 residues. V dropped 3 bases and J dropped 0 bases, with 5 bases sitting between them. The CDR3 nucleotides are TGTGCCAGCAGTGACAGATTGAACACTGAAGCTTTCTTT. Protein product: CASSDRLNTEAFF.